This T cell receptor (beta chain) was observed in a study of Graves' ophthalmopathy and Graves' hyperthyroidism (dated by TCRdb to 2016 to 2019). For the wider study: Peripheral blood was collected at initial diagnosis, before any treatment. In over five hyperthyroidism patients, T-cell repertoires of thyroid tissue and blood were compared. Once sampling was done, hyperthyroidism patients were given methimazole at a starting dose of 30 mg daily, while ophthalmopathy patients were given high-dose intravenous methylprednisolone. To tell Graves' ophthalmopathy apart from Graves' hyperthyroidism, and to predict which patients would progress to ophthalmopathy, the study relied on TCR beta repertoire signatures. For training and testing, the roughly 97 patients in the discovery cohort were randomly divided in a 7:3 ratio. The independent validation cohort included approximately 19 hyperthyroidism patients plus 17 patients who later progressed from hyperthyroidism to ophthalmopathy. In total, approximately 130 blood samples were TCR-sequenced: 40 to 45 ophthalmopathy, approximately 75 hyperthyroidism and some 17 hyperthyroidism-to-ophthalmopathy patients. To explore V-J signatures distinguishing ophthalmopathy from hyperthyroidism, a discovery set of more than 95 patients (more than 40 ophthalmopathy, 55 to 60 stable hyperthyroidism) was enrolled. What the authors observed across the whole study: Among expanded thyroid clonotypes with frequency above 0.001, most also showed up in blood, which suggests that blood repertoires may reflect the thyroid immune response. Sample size was not predetermined statistically, and investigators were not blinded to group allocation. Ophthalmopathy was separated from stable hyperthyroidism by the 13-signature model with about 90% sensitivity and approximately 84% specificity in cross-validation and with 80%/75% in the test set. In validation, the model predicted ophthalmopathy progression with roughly 68% sensitivity and approximately 78% specificity; 12 predicted patients were CT-confirmed with GO in a median of about 7.1 months.

For repertoire sequencing, TCR beta CDR3 regions were amplified from RNA transcripts. A first-round RT-PCR used HTBI primers with the Qiagen OneStep RT-PCR kit, followed by a second-round multiplex PCR, size selection and purification. Libraries were sequenced paired-end with 100 bp reads on an Illumina HiSeq2000. The authors' analysis ran thus. SOAPnuke was used for read processing, and reads with adapters, uncalled bases, a mean Phred below 15, or no exact constant-primer or identifier match were discarded. COPE v1.2.5 was used to merge the high-quality paired reads. Unique nucleotide sequences were defined as clonotypes and aligned to IMGT TRB V, D and J references using MiTCR v1.1. The analysis was limited to V-J combinations with a frequency above 0.0001, which together covered about 99% of the repertoires. For each V-J combination, a TCR clonal expansion and chaos score was defined as F50 clonal expansion divided by the chaos observed in the TCRdist matrix. Welch's t-statistics and random forest were used to reduce the features to about a dozen V-J combinations, which were then used as input to a naive Bayes classifier. Thyroid-blood repertoire similarity was quantified with the Morisita-Horn index. The public reads were quality trimmed at Q25 with fastp and then assembled into clones with MiXCR by TCRdb, keeping productive beta chains. Every CDR3 protein is listed once, alongside the most common genes and DNA of its rows. None of the V and J calls come from the authors' own analysis; TCRdb made them. The sample records about 620,000 distinct CDR3 sequences, about 20% of which are singletons. The ten largest clones capture approximately 7% of the sample.

A patient counted as having stable hyperthyroidism if there was no progression to ophthalmopathy within 18 months of follow-up. Hyperthyroidism patients were newly diagnosed, were aged 18 to 65 years, and had a disease duration under 2 months. Anyone with other autoimmune diseases, uncontrolled infections, pregnancy or lactation was excluded from the study. Clinical symptoms, serum thyroxine, TRAb, thyroid ultrasound and orbital computed tomography were used for diagnosis. Ficoll-Paque density gradient centrifugation was used to isolate PBMCs from under 11 ml of fresh peripheral blood. Total RNA was extracted using Trizol reagent, and RNA quality was checked on an Agilent 2100 Bioanalyzer. This clonotype occurred many times. The specificity of this receptor is unknown. Compared with germline, one end of the junction differs, possibly owing to a read error. The receptor comes from a woman aged 18-29 years with stable Graves' hyperthyroidism. Some clones in this sample may be carry-over from other donors' samples. Donor details come from another sample of the same person, matched by shared clones. Sequenced material: peripheral blood.

The nucleotide sequence is TGTGCCAGCAGCTACTCCTTATACGAGCAGTACTTC. It specifies CASSYSLYEQYF. The chain couples TRBV6-2 or TRBV6-3 to TRBJ2-7; the D gene identity is not certain. As encoded in the germline V gene, CDR1 is MNHEY while CDR2 is SVGEGT. CDR3 length: 12 amino acids, cysteine to phenylalanine. Just CDR3 DNA is preserved here, 36 bases in frame from base 1.